The 26 T cell receptor beta chains in this list originate from one sample, sequenced in a study of CXCR3-negative and CXCR3-positive naive CD8 T cells. For these receptors, no antigen is known. Study observations and caveats: TRB CDR3s of CXCR3-positive naive cells were more hydrophobic than those of CXCR3-negative naive cells.

Carrying UMI labels, the TRB cDNA libraries were prepared through 5' RACE. For each CDR3 protein, TCRdb gives one entry from its re-call of the 5' RACE reads, without DNA. This sample's clone table lists fewer than 6,500 distinct CDR3 sequences. The sequenced sample was naive CXCR3+ CD8+ T cells from blood. Subset noted: CD45RO-CCR7+CD27+CD95- naive CD8+ T cells expressing CXCR3 (TNR3+). Every receptor here comes from a human donor in good health. Some clones in this sample may be carry-over from other donors' samples.

By frequency, this clonotype registers medium-sized. The chain combines TRBV12-3 or TRBV12-4 with TRBJ1-2; as DNA is missing, the TRBD1 call by TCRdb cannot be tested. This CDR3 spans 15 amino acids. The CDR3 spells CASSPGTGPVYGYTF.

By frequency, this clonotype is medium-sized. This rearrangement joins TRBV10-3 to TRBJ2-5; TCRdb outputs TRBD2, but without DNA this stays unchecked. Germline assignment: CDR1 ENHRY and CDR2 SYGVKD. CDR3 size: 17 residues. The CDR3 region is CAISEPPLAGGEETQYF.

The chain carries TRBV29-1 and TRBJ1-1. CDR1 and CDR2 from the germline V gene are SQVTM and ANQGSEA. The CDR3 spans 11 residues. This CDR3 is CSVVTLTEAFF. Together with reference TRBV29-1 and TRBJ1-1, the CDR3 gives the full variable domain: SAVISQKPSRDICQRGTSLTIQCQVDSQVTMMFWYRQQPGQSLTLIATANQGSEATYESGFVIDKFPISRPNLTFSTLTVSNMSPEDSSIYLCSVVTLTEAFFGQGTRLTVV.

Considering frequency, this clonotype is medium-sized. The chain links TRBV15 to TRBJ1-4; checking the TCRdb D call of TRBD1 is not possible without DNA. Germline loops: CDR1 LNHNV, CDR2 YYDKDF (reference sequence). The CDR3 sequence is 13 residues long. The CDR3 is CATSPFPQEKLFF.

Judged by frequency, this clonotype is medium-sized (0.01 to 0.1%). The chain uses TRBV28 and TRBJ2-7. This CDR3 has 15 residues. Germline V lookup: CDR1 MDHEN, CDR2 SYDVKM. The chain's CDR3 is CASSNWGQKSYEQYF.

This rearrangement joins TRBV29-1 to TRBJ2-1. The CDR3 runs 12 residues. The germline CDR1 and CDR2 sequences are SQVTM and ANQGSEA. CDR3 in amino acids: CSVESGYNEQFF.

The rearrangement uses TRBV29-1 and TRBJ2-7; no DNA is available, so the TRBD1 call from TCRdb remains unchecked. The CDR3 runs to 12 residues. From germline, CDR1 is SQVTM and CDR2 ANQGSEA. CDR3 sequence reads: CSVGQGSYEQYF.

The gene calls are TRBV7-6 and TRBJ2-3. The CDR3 is made up of 12 amino acids. The germline V gene has CDR1 SGHVS and CDR2 FNYEAQ. The CDR3 loop reads CASSLGFDTQYF.

The chain is built from TRBV6-5 and TRBJ2-3. CDR3 length: 15 residues. Germline CDR1 MNHEY, CDR2 SVGAGI. CDR3 sequence: CASSPLRASTDTQYF.

The rearrangement joins TRBV2 to TRBJ2-3. This CDR3 region has 13 residues. CDR1 is SNHLY, CDR2 FYNNEI, per germline. The CDR3 is CASSEASTDTQYF.

By frequency, this clonotype registers medium-sized. The chain carries TRBV7-2 and TRBJ1-1; TCRdb's assignment of TRBD1 cannot be checked, as there is no DNA. CDR1 is SGHTA, CDR2 FQGNSA, per germline. The CDR3 contains 16 residues. The CDR3: CASSLGWGPQGTEAFF.

The chain joins TRBV9 to TRBJ1-1; TCRdb's D call, TRBD1, is unchecked because there is no DNA. The CDR3 is made up of 13 amino acids. Germline V gene data show CDR1 as SGDLS and CDR2 as YYNGEE. CDR3 sequence: CASSVGDRTEAFF.

This clonotype counts as medium-sized (0.01 to 0.1%) by frequency. CDR3 residues: CAIPGRRNTEAFF. The rearrangement links TRBV19 to TRBJ1-1. The CDR3 runs to 13 residues. Germline CDR1 and CDR2: LNHDA and SQIVND (reference sequence).

This chain connects TRBV11-3 to TRBJ2-7; checking the TCRdb D call of TRBD2 is not possible without DNA. The CDR3 is made up of 14 amino acids. Germline values: CDR1 SGHNT, CDR2 YENEEA. CDR3 loop: CASSLGLAGYEQYF.

This clonotype ranks as medium-sized (0.01 to 0.1%) in terms of frequency. The rearrangement links TRBV5-1 to TRBJ2-2; TCRdb lists TRBD1, though no DNA is available to test this call. Germline lookup yields CDR1 SGHRS and CDR2 YFSETQ. This CDR3 contains 19 residues. The CDR3 is CASSSLGGSGPMNTGELFF.

This clonotype is labeled medium-sized (0.01 to 0.1%) based on frequency. J is TRBJ1-1 and V is TRBV29-1; TCRdb's assignment of TRBD1 cannot be checked, as there is no DNA. This CDR3 has 14 amino acids. In germline, CDR1 is SQVTM, CDR2 ANQGSEA. CDR3 region: CSVGAEGSGAEAFF.

Its frequency marks this clonotype as medium-sized (0.01 to 0.1%). This sequence joins TRBV10-3 and TRBJ2-1; the D call of TRBD2 rests on TCRdb alone, since no DNA is present to check it. The CDR3 loop spans 14 amino acids. Germline V gene lookup returns CDR1 ENHRY and CDR2 SYGVKD. CDR3 sequence reads: CAISPGTSGNEQFF.

This clonotype shows up as medium-sized by frequency. This chain uses TRBV20-1 with TRBJ2-1; absent DNA, TCRdb's TRBD1 call cannot be checked. Germline CDR1 and CDR2: DFQATT and SNEGSKA (reference sequence). CDR3 length: 16 residues. The CDR3 reads CSARVAGQSSYNEQFF.

Its frequency marks this clonotype as medium-sized (0.01 to 0.1%). The chain links TRBV5-1 to TRBJ2-7; without DNA, the TCRdb call of TRBD1 cannot be checked. Germline-derived CDR1 and CDR2 are SGHRS and YFSETQ. This CDR3 comprises 15 residues. The chain's CDR3 is CASSSGTGGLLEQYF.

This clonotype is called medium-sized based on its frequency. The CDR3 is CSVAVNTEAFF. The J gene is TRBJ1-1, the V gene TRBV29-1. Looked up from germline, CDR1 is SQVTM and CDR2 is ANQGSEA. The length of the CDR3 is 11 residues. The full variable domain, in which reference TRBV29-1 and TRBJ1-1 provide the parts outside the CDR3, is SAVISQKPSRDICQRGTSLTIQCQVDSQVTMMFWYRQQPGQSLTLIATANQGSEATYESGFVIDKFPISRPNLTFSTLTVSNMSPEDSSIYLCSVAVNTEAFFGQGTRLTVV.

The chain is built from TRBV28 and TRBJ1-3; as DNA is missing, the TRBD1 call by TCRdb cannot be tested. Per the germline V gene, CDR1 is MDHEN and CDR2 is SYDVKM. The CDR3 length is 15 residues. This CDR3 is CASSSGTGYGNTIYF. The whole variable domain, filled in from reference TRBV28 and TRBJ1-3, reads DVKVTQSSRYLVKRTGEKVFLECVQDMDHENMFWYRQDPGLGLRLIYFSYDVKMKEKGDIPEGYSVSREKKERFSLILESASTNQTSMYLCASSSGTGYGNTIYFGEGSWLTVV.

Frequency places this clonotype as medium-sized. This chain joins TRBV29-1 and TRBJ2-5; TCRdb proposes TRBD1, but this gene call is untestable without DNA. The germline gives CDR1 SQVTM, CDR2 ANQGSEA. This CDR3 is built from 15 residues. The CDR3 here is CSVNGGQPEWETQYF.

This chain connects TRBV6-2 or TRBV6-3 to TRBJ2-7; TCRdb lists TRBD2, though no DNA is available to test this call. The germline V gene has CDR1 MNHEY and CDR2 SVGEGT. CDR3 size: 14 residues. CDR3 in amino acids: CASSSPPPHYEQYF.

This clonotype is identified as medium-sized from frequency. V is TRBV5-1 and J is TRBJ1-1; as DNA is missing, the TRBD1 call by TCRdb cannot be tested. Per the germline V gene, CDR1 is SGHRS and CDR2 is YFSETQ. This CDR3 is 14 amino acids long. The CDR3: CASSLGRGRDEAFF.

This clonotype is labeled medium-sized based on frequency. The chain recombines TRBV4-2 with TRBJ2-1; TCRdb reports TRBD2, a call that lacks DNA to check it against. CDR3 length: 14 amino acids. Germline CDR1 LGHNA, CDR2 YNFKEQ. The CDR3 is CASSQERLDNEQFF.

This clonotype ranks as medium-sized in terms of frequency. The V call is TRBV15, the J call TRBJ2-5; TCRdb reports TRBD1, a call that lacks DNA to check it against. The V gene's germline CDR1 is LNHNV and CDR2 YYDKDF (reference sequence). This CDR3 is built from 14 residues. The CDR3 loop is CATSRDRGQETQYF.